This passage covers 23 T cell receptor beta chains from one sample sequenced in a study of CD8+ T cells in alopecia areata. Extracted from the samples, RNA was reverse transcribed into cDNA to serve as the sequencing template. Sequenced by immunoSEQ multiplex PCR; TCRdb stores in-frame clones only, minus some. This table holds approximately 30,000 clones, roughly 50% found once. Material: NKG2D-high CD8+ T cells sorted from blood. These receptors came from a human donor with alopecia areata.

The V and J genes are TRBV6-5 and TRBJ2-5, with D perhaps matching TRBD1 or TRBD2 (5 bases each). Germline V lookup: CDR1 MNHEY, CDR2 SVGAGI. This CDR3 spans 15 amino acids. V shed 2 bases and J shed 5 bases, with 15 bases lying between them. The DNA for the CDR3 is TGTGCCAGCAGTTACCAGGCCAGGGAGATCGAGACCCAGTACTTC. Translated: CASSYQAREIETQYF.

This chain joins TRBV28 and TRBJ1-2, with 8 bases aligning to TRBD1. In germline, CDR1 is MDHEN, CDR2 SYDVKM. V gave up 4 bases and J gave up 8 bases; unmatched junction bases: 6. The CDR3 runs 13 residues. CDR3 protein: CASSSPDRDGYTF. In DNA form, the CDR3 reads TGTGCCAGCAGTTCACCGGACAGGGACGGCTACACCTTC.

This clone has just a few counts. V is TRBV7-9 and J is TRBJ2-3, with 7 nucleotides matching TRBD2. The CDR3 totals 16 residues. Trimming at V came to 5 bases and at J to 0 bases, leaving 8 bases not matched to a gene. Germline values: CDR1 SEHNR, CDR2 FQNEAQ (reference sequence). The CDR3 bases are TGTGCCAGCAGCCTGAGTCACGGGGGGAGCACAGATACGCAGTATTTT. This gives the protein CASSLSHGGSTDTQYF.

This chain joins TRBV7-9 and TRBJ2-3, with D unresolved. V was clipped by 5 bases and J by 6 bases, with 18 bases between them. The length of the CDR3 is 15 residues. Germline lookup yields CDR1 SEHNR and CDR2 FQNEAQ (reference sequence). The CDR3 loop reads CASSPRVVLSDTQYF. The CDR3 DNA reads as TGTGCCAGCAGCCCCAGAGTAGTTCTTTCGGATACGCAGTATTTT.

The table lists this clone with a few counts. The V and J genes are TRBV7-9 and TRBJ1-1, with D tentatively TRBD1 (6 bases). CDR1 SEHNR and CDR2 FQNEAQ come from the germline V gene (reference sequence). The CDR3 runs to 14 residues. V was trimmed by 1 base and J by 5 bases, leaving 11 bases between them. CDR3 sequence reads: CASSLGTGATEAFF. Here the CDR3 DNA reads TGTGCCAGCAGCTTAGGAACGGGGGCGACTGAAGCTTTCTTT.

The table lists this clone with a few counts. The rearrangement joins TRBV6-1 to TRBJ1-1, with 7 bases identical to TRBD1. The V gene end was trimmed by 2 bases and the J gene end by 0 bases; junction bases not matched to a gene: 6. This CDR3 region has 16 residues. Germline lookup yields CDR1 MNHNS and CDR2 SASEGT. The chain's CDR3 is CASSEPRQGVNTEAFF. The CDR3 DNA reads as TGTGCCAGCAGTGAACCACGCCAGGGGGTGAACACTGAAGCTTTCTTT.

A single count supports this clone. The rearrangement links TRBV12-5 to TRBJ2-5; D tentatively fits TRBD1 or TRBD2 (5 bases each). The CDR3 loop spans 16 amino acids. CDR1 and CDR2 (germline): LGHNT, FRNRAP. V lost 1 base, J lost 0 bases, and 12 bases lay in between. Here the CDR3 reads CASGLGAGTHQETQYF. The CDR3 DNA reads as TGTGCTAGTGGTTTGGGGGCCGGGACCCACCAAGAGACCCAGTACTTC.

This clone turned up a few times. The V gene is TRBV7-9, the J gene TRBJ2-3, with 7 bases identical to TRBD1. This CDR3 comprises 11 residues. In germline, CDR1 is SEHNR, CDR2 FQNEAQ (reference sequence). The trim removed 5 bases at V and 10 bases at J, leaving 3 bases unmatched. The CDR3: CASSRQGPQYF. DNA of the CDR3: TGTGCCAGCAGCAGACAGGGACCGCAGTATTTT. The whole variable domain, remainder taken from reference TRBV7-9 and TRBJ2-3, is DTGVSQNPRHKITKRGQNVTFRCDPISEHNRLYWYRQTLGQGPEFLTYFQNEAQLEKSRLLSDRFSAERPKGSFSTLEIQRTEQGDSAMYLCASSRQGPQYFGPGTRLTVL.

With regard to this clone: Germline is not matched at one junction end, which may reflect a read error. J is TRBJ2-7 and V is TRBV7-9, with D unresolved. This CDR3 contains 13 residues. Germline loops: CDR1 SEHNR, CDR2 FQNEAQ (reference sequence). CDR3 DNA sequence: TGTGCCAGCAGCCCACCGGGCCGCTACGAACAGTACTTC. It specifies CASSPPGRYEQYF.

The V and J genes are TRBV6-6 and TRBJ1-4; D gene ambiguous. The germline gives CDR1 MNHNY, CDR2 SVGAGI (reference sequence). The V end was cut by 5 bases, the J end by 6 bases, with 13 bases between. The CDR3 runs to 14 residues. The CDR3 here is CASSNPSGYEKLFF. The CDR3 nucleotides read TGTGCCAGCAGTAACCCGTCGGGCTATGAAAAACTGTTTTTT.

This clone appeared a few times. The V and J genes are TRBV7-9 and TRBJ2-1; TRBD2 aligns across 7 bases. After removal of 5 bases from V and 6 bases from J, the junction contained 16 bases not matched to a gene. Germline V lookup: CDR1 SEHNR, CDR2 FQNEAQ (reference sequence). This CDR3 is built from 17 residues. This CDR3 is CASSQLTVGLAANEQFF. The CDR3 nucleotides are TGTGCCAGCAGCCAACTGACGGTGGGCCTAGCGGCCAATGAGCAGTTCTTC.

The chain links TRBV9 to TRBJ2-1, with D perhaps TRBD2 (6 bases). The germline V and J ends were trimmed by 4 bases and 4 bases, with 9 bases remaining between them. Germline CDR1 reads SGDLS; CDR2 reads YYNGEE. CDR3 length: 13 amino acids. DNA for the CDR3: TGTGCCAGCAGCCCAGGAGGGTACAATGAGCAGTTCTTC. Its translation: CASSPGGYNEQFF.

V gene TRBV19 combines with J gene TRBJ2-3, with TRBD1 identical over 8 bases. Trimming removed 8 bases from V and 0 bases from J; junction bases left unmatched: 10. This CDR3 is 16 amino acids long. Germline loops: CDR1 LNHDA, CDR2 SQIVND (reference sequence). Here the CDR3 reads CASRDRPTASTDTQYF. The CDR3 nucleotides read TGTGCCAGTCGGGACAGGCCTACCGCTAGCACAGATACGCAGTATTTT.

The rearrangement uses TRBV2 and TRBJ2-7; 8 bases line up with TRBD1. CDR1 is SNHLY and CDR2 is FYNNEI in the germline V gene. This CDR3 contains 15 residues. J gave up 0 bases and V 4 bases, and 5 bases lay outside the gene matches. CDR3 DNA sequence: TGTGCCAGCAGTGGAGGGACAGGATTCTCCTACGAGCAGTACTTC. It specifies CASSGGTGFSYEQYF.

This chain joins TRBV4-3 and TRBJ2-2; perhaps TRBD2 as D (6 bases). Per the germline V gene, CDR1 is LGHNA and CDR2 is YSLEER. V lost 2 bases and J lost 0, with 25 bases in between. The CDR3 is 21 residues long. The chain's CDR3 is CASSQILRTTVSLSNTGELFF. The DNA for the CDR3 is TGCGCCAGCAGCCAAATTTTAAGGACTACAGTCTCCCTTTCGAACACCGGGGAGCTGTTTTTT.

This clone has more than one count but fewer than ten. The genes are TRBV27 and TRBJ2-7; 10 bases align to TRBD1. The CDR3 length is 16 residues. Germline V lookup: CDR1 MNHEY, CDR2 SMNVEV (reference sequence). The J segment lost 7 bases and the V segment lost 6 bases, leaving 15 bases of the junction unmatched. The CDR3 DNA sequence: TGTGCCAGCAGCTTGACAGGGGGCATGTTTCAAGGGGAGCAGTACTTC. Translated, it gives CASSLTGGMFQGEQYF.

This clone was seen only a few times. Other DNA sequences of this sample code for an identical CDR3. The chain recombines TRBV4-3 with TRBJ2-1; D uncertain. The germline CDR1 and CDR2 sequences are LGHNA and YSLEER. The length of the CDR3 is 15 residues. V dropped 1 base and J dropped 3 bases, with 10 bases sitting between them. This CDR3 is CASSQVFVDYNEQFF. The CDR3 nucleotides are TGCGCCAGCAGCCAAGTTTTTGTTGACTACAATGAGCAGTTCTTC.

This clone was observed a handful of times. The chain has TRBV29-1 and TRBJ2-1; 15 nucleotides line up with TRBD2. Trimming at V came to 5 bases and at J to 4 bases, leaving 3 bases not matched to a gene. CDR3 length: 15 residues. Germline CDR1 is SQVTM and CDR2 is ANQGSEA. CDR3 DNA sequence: TGCAGCGTTCGAGGACTAGCGGGGGGGTACAATGAGCAGTTCTTC. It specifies CSVRGLAGGYNEQFF.

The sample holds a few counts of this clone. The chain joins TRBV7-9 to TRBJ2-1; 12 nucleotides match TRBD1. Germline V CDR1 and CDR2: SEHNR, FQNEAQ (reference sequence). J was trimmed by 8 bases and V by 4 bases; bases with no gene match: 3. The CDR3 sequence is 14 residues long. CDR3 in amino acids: CASSSGTGGHEQFF. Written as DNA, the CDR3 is TGTGCCAGCAGCTCTGGGACAGGGGGCCATGAGCAGTTCTTC.

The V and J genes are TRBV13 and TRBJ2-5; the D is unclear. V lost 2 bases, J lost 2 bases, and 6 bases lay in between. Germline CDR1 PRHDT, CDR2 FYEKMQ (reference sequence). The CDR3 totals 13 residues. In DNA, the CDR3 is TGTGCCAGCAGCTTATTGGGGCAAGAGACCCAGTACTTC. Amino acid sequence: CASSLLGQETQYF.

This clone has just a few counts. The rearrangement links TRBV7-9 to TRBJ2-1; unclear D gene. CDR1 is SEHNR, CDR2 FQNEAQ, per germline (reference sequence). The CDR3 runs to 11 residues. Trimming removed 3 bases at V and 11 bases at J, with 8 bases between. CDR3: CASSFEHKQFF. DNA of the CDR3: TGTGCCAGCAGCTTTGAACACAAGCAGTTCTTC.

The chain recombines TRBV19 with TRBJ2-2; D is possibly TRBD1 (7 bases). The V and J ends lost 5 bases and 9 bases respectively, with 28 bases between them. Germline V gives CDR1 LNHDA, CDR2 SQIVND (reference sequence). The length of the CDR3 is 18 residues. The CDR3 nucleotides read TGTGCCAGTAGTTCCAGGGGAGGACAGGCCCAACAAAGCCGGGAGCTGTTTTTT. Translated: CASSSRGGQAQQSRELFF.

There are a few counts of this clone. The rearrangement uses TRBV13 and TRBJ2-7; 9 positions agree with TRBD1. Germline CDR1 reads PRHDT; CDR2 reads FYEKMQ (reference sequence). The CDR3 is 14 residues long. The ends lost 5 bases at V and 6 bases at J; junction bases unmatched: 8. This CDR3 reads CASSPWTGEGEQYF. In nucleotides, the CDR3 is TGTGCCAGCAGCCCCTGGACAGGGGAGGGCGAGCAGTACTTC.